The text below deals with one T cell receptor beta chain. Its specificity is unknown. The V gene end was trimmed by 4 bases and the J gene end by 3 bases; junction bases not matched to a gene: 8. Germline-derived CDR1 and CDR2 are MNHEY and SVGEGT. This CDR3 contains 16 residues. This record comes from a study of post-analysis software for immune sequencing data. Study background: Clinical courses comprised relapsing-remitting, secondary progressive and progressive-relapsing multiple sclerosis.

Study-level findings and limits: In patients, five or six TRBV segments were more frequent than in controls, with TRBV5-6, TRBV5-1 and TRBV20-1 among them. The normalized Chao1 diversity of multiple sclerosis patients was significantly lower than that of controls.

Every TCR beta cDNA library bore unique molecular identifiers. There were 1 to 10 million T cells, and roughly 0.5 million cDNA molecules came from them. From the PCR reads, TCRdb called clonotypes with MiXCR, one entry per CDR3 protein. The top ten hold approximately 1.5% of the sample, which has 170,000 or so distinct CDR3 sequences, approximately 28% seen once. This clonotype was sampled from a girl aged 10 to 17 with multiple sclerosis. Sequenced: blood. This chain joins TRBV6-2 or TRBV6-3 and TRBJ2-1; 8 bases line up with TRBD2. The CDR3 DNA sequence: TGTGCCAGCAGTTTACTCCCTAGCGGGCTCTACAATGAGCAGTTCTTC. This translates into CASSLLPSGLYNEQFF.